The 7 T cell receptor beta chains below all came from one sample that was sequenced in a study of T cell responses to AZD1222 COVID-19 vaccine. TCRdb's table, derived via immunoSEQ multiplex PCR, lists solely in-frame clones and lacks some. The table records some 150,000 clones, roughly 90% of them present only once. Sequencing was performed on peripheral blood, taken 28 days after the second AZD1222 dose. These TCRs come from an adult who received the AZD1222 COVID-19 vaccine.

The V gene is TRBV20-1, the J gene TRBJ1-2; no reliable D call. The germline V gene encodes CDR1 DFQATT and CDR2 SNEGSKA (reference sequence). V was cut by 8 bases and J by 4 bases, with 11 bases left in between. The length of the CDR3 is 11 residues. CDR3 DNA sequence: TGCAGTATTCAGGACGGCTATGGCTACACCTTC. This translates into CSIQDGYGYTF.

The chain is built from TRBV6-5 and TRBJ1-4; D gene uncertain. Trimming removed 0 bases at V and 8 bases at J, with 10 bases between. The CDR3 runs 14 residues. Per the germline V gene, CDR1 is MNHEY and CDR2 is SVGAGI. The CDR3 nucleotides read TGTGCCAGCAGTTACTCGAGGTCTCGGGAAAAACTGTTTTTT. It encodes CASSYSRSREKLFF.

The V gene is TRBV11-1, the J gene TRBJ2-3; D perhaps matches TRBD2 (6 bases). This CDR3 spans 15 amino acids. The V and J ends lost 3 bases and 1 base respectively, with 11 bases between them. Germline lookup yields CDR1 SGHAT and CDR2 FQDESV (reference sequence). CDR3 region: CASSFAGQGTDTQYF. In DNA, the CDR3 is TGTGCCAGCAGCTTTGCGGGGCAGGGCACAGATACGCAGTATTTT.

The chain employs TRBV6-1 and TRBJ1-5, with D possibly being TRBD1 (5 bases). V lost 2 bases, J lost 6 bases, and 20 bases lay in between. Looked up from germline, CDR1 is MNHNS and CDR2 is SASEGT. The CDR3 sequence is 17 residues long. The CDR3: CASSEWATRGGGQPQHF. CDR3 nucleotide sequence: TGTGCCAGCAGTGAATGGGCGACGAGGGGTGGTGGTCAGCCCCAGCATTTT.

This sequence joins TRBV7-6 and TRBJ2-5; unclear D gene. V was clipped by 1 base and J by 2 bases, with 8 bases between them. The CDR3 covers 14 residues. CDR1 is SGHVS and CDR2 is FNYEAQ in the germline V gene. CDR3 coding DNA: TGTGCCAGCAGCTTAGGTAGTTATCAAGAGACCCAGTACTTC. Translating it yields CASSLGSYQETQYF.

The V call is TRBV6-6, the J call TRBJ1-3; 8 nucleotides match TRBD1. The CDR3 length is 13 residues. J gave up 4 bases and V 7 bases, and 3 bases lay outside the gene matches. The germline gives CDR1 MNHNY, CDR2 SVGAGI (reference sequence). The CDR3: CASNDRGGNTIYF. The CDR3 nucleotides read TGTGCCAGCAATGACAGGGGAGGAAACACCATATATTTT.

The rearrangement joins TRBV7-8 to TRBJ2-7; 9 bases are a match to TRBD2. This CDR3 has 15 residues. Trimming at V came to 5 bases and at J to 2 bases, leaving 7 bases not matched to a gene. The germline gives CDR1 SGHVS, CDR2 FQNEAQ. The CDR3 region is CASSPVVAGAYEQYF. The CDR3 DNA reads TGTGCCAGCAGCCCAGTCGTAGCGGGGGCCTACGAGCAGTACTTC.